The 25 T cell receptor beta chains listed next were all sequenced from one sample in a study of a mutant IDH1 vaccine in newly diagnosed glioma. Specified time point: week 35, safety follow-up. It was 300 ug of mutant IDH1 20-mer peptide that made up each vaccine dose, given with topical imiquimod. These receptors lack a known antigen. Here immunoSEQ multiplex PCR was the method, and the copy in TCRdb shows in-frame clones only, minus some. The table shows 45,000 or so clones, with around 86% occurring only once. This sample comprised PBMCs, obtained from a glioma patient whose treatment included an IDH1 peptide vaccine. The receptors derive from a woman aged 40 to 55 with glioma. Some clones in this sample may be carry-over from other donors' samples.

The rearrangement uses TRBV5-6 and TRBJ2-7; D gene uncertain. Germline V lookup: CDR1 SGHDT, CDR2 YYEEEE. The CDR3 has 15 amino acids. V gave up 1 base and J gave up 1 base, with 12 bases separating them. For the CDR3, the DNA is TGTGCCAGCAGCTTGCCCCTGGGCCGATCCTACGAGCAGTACTTC. Its translation: CASSLPLGRSYEQYF.

The chain is built from TRBV7-2 and TRBJ1-1, with D tentatively TRBD1 (5 bases). Trimming pared 3 bases from V and 6 bases from J, leaving 17 bases between. The CDR3 covers 15 residues. Germline CDR1 and CDR2: SGHTA and FQGNSA. CDR3 protein: CASSFLLGTIAEAFF. The CDR3 DNA reads TGTGCCAGCAGCTTCCTTCTTGGGACGATCGCTGAAGCTTTCTTT.

This clone has only one observation. This rearrangement joins TRBV7-6 to TRBJ2-5; 8 bases align to TRBD2. This CDR3 comprises 15 residues. Losses at the gene ends were 0 bases for V and 5 bases for J; bases not matched to a gene: 5. CDR1 and CDR2 from the germline V gene are SGHVS and FNYEAQ. The CDR3 loop is CASSLASSGGETQYF. CDR3 coding DNA: TGTGCCAGCAGCTTAGCGTCCAGCGGGGGTGAGACCCAGTACTTC.

The chain carries TRBV15 and TRBJ1-1, with D possibly being TRBD1 (5 bases). Germline CDR1 is LNHNV and CDR2 is YYDKDF (reference sequence). CDR3 size: 18 residues. The germline V and J ends were trimmed by 0 bases and 0 bases, with 17 bases remaining between them. The CDR3 nucleotides read TGTGCCACCAGCAGAGATCATGGGGGACGTTTCATGAACACTGAAGCTTTCTTT. Its protein product is CATSRDHGGRFMNTEAFF.

This clone came up once. The V gene is TRBV5-5, the J gene TRBJ1-2, with D possibly matching TRBD1 (6 bases). Germline-derived CDR1 and CDR2 are SGHKS and YYEKEE (reference sequence). The CDR3 has 14 residues. V dropped 3 bases and J dropped 4 bases, with 13 bases sitting between them. CDR3 coding DNA: TGTGCCAGCAGCTCCGGGGGGGGGCCCTATGGCTACACCTTC. This sequence encodes CASSSGGGPYGYTF.

The chain is built from TRBV19 and TRBJ1-1; a possible D gene is TRBD1 (5 bases). Trimming cost V 3 bases and J 0 bases, with 11 bases left between them. This CDR3 has 15 amino acids. The V gene's germline CDR1 is LNHDA and CDR2 SQIVND (reference sequence). The CDR3 DNA is TGTGCCAGTAGTATGGATGGACAAGTGAACACTGAAGCTTTCTTT. It encodes CASSMDGQVNTEAFF.

This chain links TRBV5-1 with TRBJ2-5; D may be TRBD1 (6 bases). V gave up 3 bases and J gave up 2 bases, with 11 bases separating them. The CDR3 has 14 amino acids. Germline V lookup: CDR1 SGHRS, CDR2 YFSETQ. In DNA, the CDR3 is TGCGCCAGCAGCTGGAGACAGGAGCAAGAGACCCAGTACTTC. The encoded protein is CASSWRQEQETQYF.

The chain couples TRBV7-9 to TRBJ2-7; D is ambiguous. The CDR3 runs to 19 residues. Trimming shortened V by 5 bases and J by 2 bases, and 28 bases separated the two germline ends. Looked up from germline, CDR1 is SEHNR and CDR2 is FQNEAQ (reference sequence). The CDR3: CASSAMSGVHTRYPYEQYF. The CDR3 DNA sequence: TGTGCCAGCAGCGCCATGTCAGGAGTTCACACTCGATACCCCTACGAGCAGTACTTC.

The table lists this clone with a count of one. The gene calls are TRBV7-9 and TRBJ1-4, with D possibly TRBD1 on 6 matching bases. Germline lookup yields CDR1 SEHNR and CDR2 FQNEAQ (reference sequence). The ends were cut back, 2 bases at V and 4 bases at J, with 8 bases in the middle. The length of the CDR3 is 14 residues. CDR3 residues: CASSLRGDNEKLFF. CDR3 DNA: TGTGCCAGCAGCTTAAGGGGGGATAATGAAAAACTGTTTTTT.

This chain uses TRBV25-1 with TRBJ2-3; D might be TRBD1 or TRBD2, each matching 5 bases. The V end lost 3 bases, the J end lost 4 bases, and 11 bases lay between the germline ends. Germline CDR1 MGHDK, CDR2 SYGVNS. CDR3 length equals 14 residues. The CDR3 DNA sequence: TGTGCCAGCAGTGAGAGGGGAGTCGCAGATACGCAGTATTTT. Translating gives CASSERGVADTQYF.

The V and J genes are TRBV29-1 and TRBJ2-1; D is uncertain. The CDR3 is 10 residues long. Per the germline V gene, CDR1 is SQVTM and CDR2 is ANQGSEA. V was trimmed by 2 bases and J by 7 bases, leaving 3 bases between them. In DNA form, the CDR3 reads TGCAGCGTTGAAAGGAATGAGCAGTTCTTC. Its translation is CSVERNEQFF.

V gene TRBV29-1 combines with J gene TRBJ2-2, with unresolved D. This CDR3 is built from 11 residues. Germline assignment: CDR1 SQVTM and CDR2 ANQGSEA. Trimming cost V 3 bases and J 9 bases, with 8 bases left between them. CDR3 residues: CSVEKGRELFF. CDR3 DNA: TGCAGCGTTGAGAAGGGTCGGGAGCTGTTTTTT.

This clone is a singleton in its sample. The rearrangement links TRBV18 to TRBJ1-1, with D unresolved. The CDR3 runs 11 residues. V lost 6 bases to trimming and J lost 5 bases, with 7 bases between them. Germline V gene sequence: CDR1 KGHSH, CDR2 LQKENI. The CDR3: CASSYRTEAFF. In DNA form, the CDR3 reads TGTGCCAGCTCCTATAGGACTGAAGCTTTCTTT.

The V call is TRBV6-1, the J call TRBJ2-5; D is perhaps TRBD2 (6 bases). CDR1 and CDR2 from the germline V gene are MNHNS and SASEGT. The germline V and J ends were trimmed by 6 bases and 5 bases, with 16 bases remaining between them. The CDR3 is 14 amino acids. The CDR3 is CASRGGTLWETQYF. CDR3 coding DNA: TGTGCCAGCAGGGGGGGAACCTTATGGGAGACCCAGTACTTC.

The rearrangement uses TRBV7-9 and TRBJ2-1; TRBD2 aligns across 11 bases. Germline CDR1 SEHNR, CDR2 FQNEAQ (reference sequence). The CDR3 totals 15 residues. The ends lost 5 bases at V and 5 bases at J; junction bases unmatched: 5. The CDR3 loop is CASSPTSGINNEQFF. CDR3 in DNA: TGTGCCAGCAGCCCGACTAGCGGGATTAACAATGAGCAGTTCTTC.

This clone occurred once. This chain joins TRBV4-1 and TRBJ2-3, with 7 positions matching TRBD1. Germline assignment: CDR1 MGHRA and CDR2 YSYEKL. The CDR3 length is 14 residues. V dropped 4 bases and J dropped 0; count of bases not matched to a gene: 1. DNA of the CDR3: TGCGCCAGCAGCCTGGGACAGAGCACAGATACGCAGTATTTT. It yields the protein CASSLGQSTDTQYF.

The chain is built from TRBV18 and TRBJ1-1; a weak D match, TRBD1 (5 bases). Looked up from germline, CDR1 is KGHSH and CDR2 is LQKENI. The CDR3 extends over 16 amino acids. Trimming took 3 bases from V and 7 from J, leaving 21 bases between them. The CDR3 sequence: CASSPSYTNQGVEAFF. In nucleotides, the CDR3 is TGTGCCAGCTCACCCTCCTATACTAACCAGGGAGTTGAAGCTTTCTTT. The entire variable domain, with the rest obtained from reference TRBV18 and TRBJ1-1, is as follows: NAGVMQNPRHLVRRRGQEARLRCSPMKGHSHVYWYRQLPEEGLKFMVYLQKENIIDESGMPKERFSAEFPKEGPSILRIQQVVRGDSAAYFCASSPSYTNQGVEAFFGQGTRLTVV.

CDR3 loop: CASSLGGSVSSYNEQFF. CDR3 sequence (DNA): TGTGCCAGCAGCTTAGGGGGTAGCGTAAGCTCCTACAATGAGCAGTTCTTC. V and J are TRBV11-1 and TRBJ2-1; a weak D match, TRBD2 (5 bases). The V gene's germline CDR1 is SGHAT and CDR2 FQDESV (reference sequence). Trimming removed 1 base at V and 0 bases at J, with 13 bases between. The CDR3 is made up of 17 amino acids.

V gene TRBV4-2 combines with J gene TRBJ1-1, with D tentatively TRBD1 (6 bases). V was cut by 7 bases and J by 9 bases, with 24 bases left in between. CDR1 is LGHNA, CDR2 YNFKEQ, per germline. The CDR3 has 15 residues. CDR3 sequence reads: CASTPDIRGSGKAFF. The CDR3 DNA reads as TGTGCCAGCACACCCGACATAAGGGGGAGTGGAAAAGCTTTCTTT.

This clone has just one count. This chain uses TRBV19 with TRBJ1-1, with TRBD1 as a possible D gene (6 bases). Trimming took 6 bases from V and 6 from J, leaving 17 bases between them. This CDR3 spans 14 amino acids. The germline CDR1 and CDR2 sequences are LNHDA and SQIVND (reference sequence). CDR3 sequence reads: CASSTGGGSAEAFF. As DNA, the CDR3 is TGTGCCAGTAGCACCGGAGGGGGTAGTGCTGAAGCTTTCTTT.

V is TRBV5-1 and J is TRBJ2-1; D may match TRBD1 or TRBD2 (5 bases each). CDR1 is SGHRS, CDR2 YFSETQ, per germline. With 4 bases removed from V and 2 bases from J, the gap between germline ends came to 13 bases. CDR3 length: 15 amino acids. The CDR3 DNA follows: TGCGCCAGCAGCCTCGGGACGGAACCCTACAATGAGCAGTTCTTC. This translates into CASSLGTEPYNEQFF.

The chain couples TRBV29-1 to TRBJ1-2; D unresolved. The CDR3 runs to 11 residues. Germline CDR1 and CDR2: SQVTM and ANQGSEA. Trimming shortened V by 2 bases and J by 4 bases, and 5 bases separated the two germline ends. Here the CDR3 reads CSVETVYGYTF. The DNA for the CDR3 is TGCAGCGTTGAAACAGTCTATGGCTACACCTTC.

The V and J genes are TRBV19 and TRBJ1-1, with D uncertain. Per germline, CDR1 LNHDA and CDR2 SQIVND (reference sequence). The CDR3 totals 11 residues. Trimming stripped 3 bases from V and 3 bases from J, with 2 bases between. CDR3 nucleotides: TGTGCCAGTAGTATCCACACTGAAGCTTTCTTT. This gives the protein CASSIHTEAFF. The entire variable domain, with the rest obtained from reference TRBV19 and TRBJ1-1, is as follows: DGGITQSPKYLFRKEGQNVTLSCEQNLNHDAMYWYRQDPGQGLRLIYYSQIVNDFQKGDIAEGYSVSREKKESFPLTVTSAQKNPTAFYLCASSIHTEAFFGQGTRLTVV.

Only one count was recorded for this clone. The CDR3 DNA is TGTGCCAGCAGCTTAGGCGAGGCGAACACTGAAGCTTTCTTT. This translates into CASSLGEANTEAFF. The chain uses TRBV7-2 and TRBJ1-1; D call uncertain. CDR1 SGHTA and CDR2 FQGNSA come from the germline V gene. Trimming shortened V by 1 base and J by 1 base, and 7 bases separated the two germline ends. The CDR3 contains 14 residues.

The chain employs TRBV6-4 and TRBJ2-2; D is tentatively TRBD1 or TRBD2 (5 bases each). CDR3 length: 15 amino acids. Germline CDR1 reads MRHNA; CDR2 reads SNTAGT. Trimming removed 6 bases at V and 4 bases at J, with 15 bases between. The DNA of the CDR3 is TGTGCCAGCAGCTCCGGGACGACTTTCACCGGGGAGCTGTTTTTT. This encodes CASSSGTTFTGELFF.